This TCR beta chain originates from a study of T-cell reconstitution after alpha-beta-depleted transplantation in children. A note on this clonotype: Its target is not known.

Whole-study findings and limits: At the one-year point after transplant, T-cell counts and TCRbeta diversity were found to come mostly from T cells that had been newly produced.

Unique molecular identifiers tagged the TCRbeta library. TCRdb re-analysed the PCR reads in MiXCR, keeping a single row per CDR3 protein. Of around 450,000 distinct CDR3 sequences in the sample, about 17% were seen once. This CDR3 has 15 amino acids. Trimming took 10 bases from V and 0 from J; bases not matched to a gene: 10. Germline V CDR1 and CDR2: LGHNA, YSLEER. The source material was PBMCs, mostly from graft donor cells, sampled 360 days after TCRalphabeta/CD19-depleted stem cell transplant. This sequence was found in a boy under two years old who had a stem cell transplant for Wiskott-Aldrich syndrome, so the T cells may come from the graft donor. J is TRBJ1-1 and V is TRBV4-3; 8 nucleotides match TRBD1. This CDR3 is CATRDRYRLNTEAFF. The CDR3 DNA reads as TGCGCCACCCGGGACAGGTATCGGCTGAACACTGAAGCTTTCTTT.